What follows are 8 T cell receptor beta chains derived from one specimen sequenced in a study of Tregs in tolerant kidney transplant recipients. The assay was immunoSEQ multiplex PCR, and TCRdb's table has in-frame clones only and misses some. In the table there are about 240,000 clones, approximately 83% of which are singletons. Sequenced input: CD4+ T cells from blood. Receptors originate from a human donor in good health.

This clone was observed a few times. For the CDR3, the DNA is TGTGCCAGCAGCGTGTCCCGTGGGCCCCAGCATTTT. Its protein product is CASSVSRGPQHF. The rearrangement links TRBV7-8 to TRBJ1-5; D is unclear. The germline V gene has CDR1 SGHVS and CDR2 FQNEAQ. V dropped 5 bases and J dropped 9 bases, with 11 bases sitting between them. The CDR3 spans 12 residues.

Remarks on this clone: Within the sample, other DNA sequences also encode this same CDR3. This chain uses TRBV6-1 with TRBJ1-5; TRBD1 aligns across 9 bases. The CDR3 is 15 amino acids. CDR1 and CDR2 from the germline V gene are MNHNS and SASEGT. V dropped 3 bases and J dropped 2; count of bases not matched to a gene: 2. The chain's CDR3 is CASSDWTGGNQPQHF. Written as DNA, the CDR3 is TGTGCCAGCAGTGACTGGACAGGGGGCAATCAGCCCCAGCATTTT.

The chain is built from TRBV2 and TRBJ1-4; D not certain. The CDR3 totals 13 residues. The germline V gene has CDR1 SNHLY and CDR2 FYNNEI. Trimming left V 8 bases short and J 8 bases short, with 15 bases between. DNA for the CDR3: TGTGCCAGCTGCCGTCGGATGAGCGAAAAACTGTTTTTT. This translates into CASCRRMSEKLFF.

The chain recombines TRBV6-5 with TRBJ1-2; TRBD1 agrees at 9 bases. The CDR3 sequence is 14 residues long. Germline assignment: CDR1 MNHEY and CDR2 SVGAGI. J was trimmed by 6 bases and V by 5 bases; bases with no gene match: 7. The CDR3 DNA sequence: TGTGCCAGCAGTGGACAGGGGAGGGAAAATGGCTACACCTTC. Translating it yields CASSGQGRENGYTF.

This clone has only a few counts. The chain combines TRBV19 with TRBJ1-2, with a possible D match to TRBD1 (5 bases). Germline V gene sequence: CDR1 LNHDA, CDR2 SQIVND (reference sequence). The CDR3 is 12 residues long. Trimming left V 10 bases short and J 3 bases short, with 12 bases between. CDR3 residues: CATEKGDYGYTF. The CDR3 region has the DNA TGTGCCACCGAAAAAGGGGACTATGGCTACACCTTC.

This clone was counted a few times. This sequence joins TRBV7-6 and TRBJ1-3, with 8 bases matching TRBD1. The CDR3 extends over 16 amino acids. V shed 0 bases and J 5 bases; nucleotides not matched to a gene: 6. CDR1 is SGHVS and CDR2 is FNYEAQ in the germline V gene. The chain's CDR3 is CASSLAQGARRNTIYF. The CDR3 DNA follows: TGTGCCAGCAGCTTAGCGCAGGGGGCAAGAAGAAACACCATATATTTT.

The chain combines TRBV11-3 with TRBJ2-3; 10 bases line up with TRBD2. Unmatched junction bases numbered 6, after V lost 2 bases and J lost 4 bases. Per the germline V gene, CDR1 is SGHNT and CDR2 is YENEEA. The CDR3 is 16 residues long. The CDR3 here is CASSLRAGGQSDTQYF. DNA of the CDR3: TGTGCCAGCAGCTTACGAGCGGGGGGGCAATCAGATACGCAGTATTTT.

This clone has only a few counts. The chain employs TRBV15 and TRBJ2-2; no definite D call. Trimming took off 1 base at V and 6 bases at J, with 6 bases between the two ends. CDR1 is LNHNV, CDR2 YYDKDF, per germline (reference sequence). The CDR3 is made up of 13 amino acids. The CDR3 sequence: CATSRVPSGELFF. The CDR3 DNA follows: TGTGCCACCAGCAGAGTCCCGTCCGGGGAGCTGTTTTTT.